Included here is one T cell receptor beta chain sequence, with context. This entry comes from a study of blood T cell repertoires in COVID-19. Study details: Samples came from the United States, Italy and Spain, spanning acute and convalescent COVID-19.

CDR1 is MNHEY, CDR2 SVGAGI, per germline. The junction had 4 bases not matched to a gene; V was cut back by 0 bases and J by 2 bases. This CDR3 is built from 15 residues. Per the original data handling: Amplification with reference gene primers provided the estimates of nucleated cell counts. Sequencing was performed with immunoSEQ multiplex PCR; in TCRdb, only in-frame clones are kept and a portion is missing. V and J calls and clone size follow that table, whereas D and trimming were derived from the DNA. The sample has more than 95,000 clones, roughly 80% seen once. Specimen: peripheral blood. This sequence joins TRBV6-5 and TRBJ2-7, with 7 positions matching TRBD2. The TCR originated in a woman older than 75 with active or convalescent COVID-19. CDR3 region: CASSYSHSGPYEQYF. CDR3 nucleotides: TGTGCCAGCAGTTACTCCCATAGCGGGCCCTACGAGCAGTACTTC.